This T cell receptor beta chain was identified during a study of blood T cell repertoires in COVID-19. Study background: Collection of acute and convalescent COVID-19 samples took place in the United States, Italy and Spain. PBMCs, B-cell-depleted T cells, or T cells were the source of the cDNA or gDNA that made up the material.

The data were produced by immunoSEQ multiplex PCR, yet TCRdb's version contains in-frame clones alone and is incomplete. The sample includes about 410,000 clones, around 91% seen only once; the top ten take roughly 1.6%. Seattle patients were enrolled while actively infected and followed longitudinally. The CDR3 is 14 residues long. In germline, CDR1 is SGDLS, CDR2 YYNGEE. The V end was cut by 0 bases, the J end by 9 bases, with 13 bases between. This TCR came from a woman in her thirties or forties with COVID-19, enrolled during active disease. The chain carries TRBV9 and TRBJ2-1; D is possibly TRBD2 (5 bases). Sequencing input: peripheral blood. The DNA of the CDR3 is TGTGCCAGCAGCGTAGAAAGGCTAGCTGGTGAGCAGTTCTTC. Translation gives CASSVERLAGEQFF.